Below are 14 T cell receptor beta chains sequenced from a single sample in a study of T cells in Graves' hyperthyroidism and ophthalmopathy (dated by TCRdb to about 2019). Receptor amplification or capture employed multiplex PCR. These reads were obtained on an Illumina HiSeq 2000. Amplification of TCR beta CDR3 regions was carried out from RNA transcripts. A first-round RT-PCR of the TCR CDR3 used the HTBI primer set with the Qiagen OneStep RT-PCR kit. The raw public reads went through TCRdb reprocessing: fastp at Q25, MiXCR clone calling, in-frame beta chains kept. Rows with a matching CDR3 protein are joined into one entry that keeps the most common DNA and genes. The sample table records some 400,000 distinct CDR3 sequences; approximately 13% of these occur just once. Jointly, the top ten make up approximately 9.9% of the sample. The material sequenced was blood. The origin of the receptors is a woman between 55 and 75 years old with Graves' hyperthyroidism.

This clonotype was seen ten or more times. J is TRBJ1-1 and V is TRBV5-1; 9 bases map to TRBD1. V was pared by 1 base and J by 10 bases, with 8 bases of the junction left unmatched. The CDR3 runs to 14 residues. Germline V gene data show CDR1 as SGHRS and CDR2 as YFSETQ. The CDR3 DNA is TGCGCCAGCAGCTTGAATACAGGGGGCGAAGCAGCTTTCTTT. It encodes CASSLNTGGEAAFF.

This chain uses TRBV6-1 with TRBJ2-1; D may be TRBD2 (6 bases). This CDR3 comprises 14 residues. Germline V gives CDR1 MNHNS, CDR2 SASEGT. V dropped 2 bases and J dropped 5 bases, with 10 bases sitting between them. CDR3 in DNA: TGTGCCAGCAGTGAAAGAACGGGGGACAATGAGCAGTTCTTC. Translated, it gives CASSERTGDNEQFF.

On this clonotype: A read error may be the cause here, since a much bigger clone is one base away. The chain has TRBV12-3 or TRBV12-4 and TRBJ2-1, with 12 bases aligning to TRBD2. This CDR3 is built from 17 residues. V lost 3 bases, J lost 8 bases, and 11 bases stayed unmatched. The CDR3 nucleotides read TGTGCCAGCAGTTTGACTAGCGGGGGTTCCCCCGTCCATGAGCAGTTCTTC. Residues: CASSLTSGGSPVHEQFF.

This clonotype was seen repeatedly, ten times or more. Written as DNA, the CDR3 is TGTGCCAGCAGCTCGCTTACTAGCACAGATACGCAGTATTTT. Translated, it gives CASSSLTSTDTQYF. The chain employs TRBV7-3 and TRBJ2-3; D gene unclear. The CDR3 has 14 residues. Germline V gives CDR1 SGHTA, CDR2 FQGTGA. Trimming removed 4 bases at V and 0 bases at J, with 8 bases between.

At least ten counts were recorded for this clonotype. The CDR3 sequence is CASSYSRDRQGEGTRRLAKNIQYF. CDR3 sequence (DNA): TGTGCCAGCAGTTACTCGCGTGACAGGCAGGGAGAGGGGACTAGGCGACTAGCCAAAAACATTCAGTACTTC. The V and J genes are TRBV6-5 and TRBJ2-4; 8 bases are a match to TRBD2. CDR1 is MNHEY, CDR2 SVGAGI, per germline. The CDR3 has 24 amino acids. With V trimmed by 0 bases and J by 0 bases, 25 bases remained unmatched.

This clonotype was found many times. This rearrangement joins TRBV7-9 to TRBJ2-1; D might be TRBD1 or TRBD2, each matching 5 bases. Germline V gene data show CDR1 as SEHNR and CDR2 as FQNEAQ (reference sequence). Trimming stripped 0 bases from V and 6 bases from J, with 15 bases between. This CDR3 has 16 residues. The CDR3 DNA sequence: TGTGCCAGCAGCTTAGCGTCGGGCCCGAGGGGCAATGAGCAGTTCTTC. Translating it yields CASSLASGPRGNEQFF.

The table lists this clonotype with many counts. V gene TRBV20-1 combines with J gene TRBJ2-7; TRBD2 matches 8 bases. CDR3 size: 18 residues. The V gene's germline CDR1 is DFQATT and CDR2 SNEGSKA (reference sequence). V lost 0 bases, J lost 2 bases, and 15 bases stayed unmatched. CDR3 bases: TGCAGTGCTAGAGATCTGACTAGCGCGGGTAGGATAACCTACGAGCAGTACTTC. Its translation: CSARDLTSAGRITYEQYF.

This clonotype was seen more than once but under ten times. The CDR3 DNA is TGTGCCAGTAGTCGTCAGTTTAATGAAAAACTGTTTTTT. It is translated as CASSRQFNEKLFF. The rearrangement uses TRBV19 and TRBJ1-4; no clear D. Germline V gene sequence: CDR1 LNHDA, CDR2 SQIVND (reference sequence). The length of the CDR3 is 13 residues. V was clipped by 5 bases and J by 4 bases, with 8 bases between them.

The chain links TRBV10-1 to TRBJ2-2, with a tentative D call TRBD2 (6 bases). V lost 3 bases and J lost 0, with 8 bases in between. Germline lookup yields CDR1 WNHNN and CDR2 SYGVQD (reference sequence). This CDR3 is built from 15 residues. This chain's CDR3 is CASSEGLPNTGELFF. CDR3 coding DNA: TGCGCCAGCAGTGAAGGACTACCGAACACCGGGGAGCTGTTTTTT.

This clonotype was counted at least ten times. The chain employs TRBV30 and TRBJ2-3; TRBD1 agrees at 8 bases. CDR1 is GTSNPN, CDR2 SVGIG, per germline (reference sequence). The CDR3 runs to 17 residues. The trim removed 7 bases at V and 1 base at J, leaving 16 bases unmatched. The CDR3 is CAFSTGLAGQGTDTQYF. DNA for the CDR3: TGTGCCTTCTCAACCGGACTTGCGGGACAGGGCACAGATACGCAGTATTTT. Together with reference TRBV30 and TRBJ2-3, the CDR3 gives the full variable domain: SQTIHQWPATLVQPVGSPLSLECTVEGTSNPNLYWYRQAAGRGLQLLFYSVGIGQISSEVPQNLSASRPQDRQFILSSKKLLLSDSGFYLCAFSTGLAGQGTDTQYFGPGTRLTVL.

For the CDR3, the DNA is TGTGCCACCAGTGAACGTCCGGGACACCTCTCCTACGAGCAGTACTTC. Amino acid sequence: CATSERPGHLSYEQYF. The chain links TRBV24-1 to TRBJ2-7; a weak D match, TRBD1 (6 bases). Trimming stripped 4 bases from V and 0 bases from J, with 15 bases between. Germline V gives CDR1 KGHDR, CDR2 SFDVKD. The CDR3 has 16 residues.

On this clonotype itself: One junction end does not reproduce the germline sequence, and a read error may be involved. The V call is TRBV20-1, the J call TRBJ2-1; D might be TRBD2 (5 bases). The germline CDR1 and CDR2 sequences are DFQATT and SNEGSKA (reference sequence). This CDR3 region has 13 residues. DNA of the CDR3: TGCAGTGCTAGAGGGGAGCGCTACTATGAGCAGTTCTTC. Protein: CSARGERYYEQFF.

The chain combines TRBV24-1 with TRBJ1-2; D perhaps matches TRBD1 (5 bases). Per germline, CDR1 KGHDR and CDR2 SFDVKD. The CDR3 consists of 12 residues. Trimming cost V 4 bases and J 8 bases, with 10 bases left between them. Here the CDR3 reads CATSEGDRGYTF. In DNA form, the CDR3 reads TGTGCCACCAGTGAGGGGGATCGCGGCTACACCTTC.

The chain joins TRBV7-9 to TRBJ1-5; D gene ambiguous. This CDR3 is 15 amino acids long. CDR1 SEHNR and CDR2 FQNEAQ come from the germline V gene (reference sequence). The V and J ends lost 10 bases and 0 bases respectively, with 16 bases between them. Here the CDR3 reads CATGRAPYSNQPQHF. In DNA, the CDR3 is TGTGCCACGGGGAGGGCTCCTTATAGCAATCAGCCCCAGCATTTT. Drawing the rest from reference TRBV7-9 and TRBJ1-5, the complete variable domain is DTGVSQNPRHKITKRGQNVTFRCDPISEHNRLYWYRQTLGQGPEFLTYFQNEAQLEKSRLLSDRFSAERPKGSFSTLEIQRTEQGDSAMYLCATGRAPYSNQPQHFGDGTRLSIL.